This T cell receptor (beta chain) is from a study of T cells in Graves' hyperthyroidism and ophthalmopathy. Study-level results: Also found in blood were most expanded thyroid clonotypes above 0.001.

The trim removed 1 base at V and 3 bases at J, leaving 5 bases unmatched. CDR1 is SNHLY and CDR2 is FYNNEI in the germline V gene. The CDR3 consists of 18 residues. A word on this clonotype: The antigen is unknown.

Orbital computed tomography, thyroid ultrasound, serum thyroxine and TRAb, and clinical symptoms together informed the diagnoses. Amplification yielded TCR beta CDR3 regions, with RNA transcripts as the source. HTBI primers drove first-round RT-PCR of the TCR CDR3. One entry per CDR3 protein results from TCRdb running MiXCR on the multiplex PCR reads. The table records hundreds of thousands of distinct CDR3 sequences, around 39% of them present only once. This chain connects TRBV2 to TRBJ2-2, with 13 bases identical to TRBD2. The receptor's source is a man aged 18 to 29 with Graves' hyperthyroidism. Specimen: blood. CDR3 coding DNA: TGTGCCAGCAGTGAAGAACTAGCGGGGGGGCCGGACACCGGGGAGCTGTTTTTT. This encodes CASSEELAGGPDTGELFF.